The clone carrying this T cell receptor (beta chain) was recorded once. The data originate from a study of blood T cell repertoires in COVID-19. Measured with immunoSEQ multiplex PCR; TCRdb has only the in-frame clones, and not every one. Here the sample spans about 150,000 clones, roughly 71% being singletons. The CDR3 sequence is 11 residues long. V was pared by 5 bases and J by 3 bases, with 8 bases between. The germline V gene has CDR1 DFQATT and CDR2 SNEGSKA (reference sequence). V and J are TRBV20-1 and TRBJ2-7, with D unclear. The material sequenced was peripheral blood. The sequence was obtained from an elderly woman with acute or convalescent COVID-19. CDR3 loop: CSAPLGYEQYF. In DNA, the CDR3 is TGCAGTGCTCCCCTCGGCTACGAGCAGTACTTC.